This T cell receptor (beta chain) was sequenced during a study of T cell repertoires in cytomegalovirus infection. TCRdb re-analysed the reads in MiXCR, keeping a single row per CDR3 protein. The table has some 230,000 distinct CDR3 sequences, roughly 22% seen once. The CDR3 totals 15 residues. Germline values: CDR1 MNHEY, CDR2 SVGEGT. J gave up 2 bases and V 8 bases, and 12 bases lay outside the gene matches. This clonotype was seen more than once but under ten times. The sample taken for sequencing was CD8+ T cells from PBMCs. This chain joins TRBV6-2 or TRBV6-3 and TRBJ2-7; 7 bases are shared with TRBD2. The source of this sequence is a human donor in good health (CMV status not recorded). Some clones in this sample may be carry-over from other donors' samples. The CDR3 sequence is CASGANTGRPYEQYF. The CDR3 bases are TGTGCCAGCGGGGCAAACACCGGGAGGCCCTACGAGCAGTACTTC.